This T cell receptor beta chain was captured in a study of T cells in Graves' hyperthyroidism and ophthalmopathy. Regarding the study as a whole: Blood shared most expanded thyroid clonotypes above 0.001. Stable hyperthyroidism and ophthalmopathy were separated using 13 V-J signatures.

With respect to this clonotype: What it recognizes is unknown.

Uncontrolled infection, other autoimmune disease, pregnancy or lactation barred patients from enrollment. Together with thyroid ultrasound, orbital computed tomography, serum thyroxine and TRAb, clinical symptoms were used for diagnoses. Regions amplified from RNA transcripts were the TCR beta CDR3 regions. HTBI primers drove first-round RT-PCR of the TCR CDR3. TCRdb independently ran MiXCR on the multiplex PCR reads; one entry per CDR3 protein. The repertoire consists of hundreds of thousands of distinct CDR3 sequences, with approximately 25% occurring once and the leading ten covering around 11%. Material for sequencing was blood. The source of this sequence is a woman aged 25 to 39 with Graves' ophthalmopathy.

CDR3: CASSPFSGGNFNEQFF. The CDR3 DNA reads as TGTGCCAGCTCACCATTTAGCGGGGGGAACTTTAATGAGCAGTTCTTC. The chain carries TRBV18 and TRBJ2-1; TRBD2 aligns across 10 bases. The CDR3 covers 16 residues. Germline V lookup: CDR1 KGHSH, CDR2 LQKENI. With 2 bases clipped from V and 7 bases from J, the junction kept 8 bases outside the gene matches.